This T cell receptor beta chain derives from a study of cytomegalovirus exposure and HLA in healthy donors. Study conclusions and caveats: The study recorded some 160 TCR beta chains that were cytomegalovirus-associated. An apparent linkage of common viral pathogens to several of the most significant clusters emerged in a later analysis. The study carried out a later analysis of TCR beta sequences. It associated 15,000 to 20,000 of them with specific HLA alleles at a false discovery rate of 0.05.

Primers: 60 Vbeta forward and 13 Jbeta reverse. The repertoire was sequenced with immunoSEQ multiplex PCR; TCRdb's copy has only in-frame clones and lacks some. The data show about 97,000 clones, 73% seen once. Remarks on this clone: Its antigen is unidentified.

What was sequenced was PBMCs. The origin of this receptor is a man aged 35 to 55 in good health and CMV-seronegative.

The CDR3 DNA reads as TGTGCCAGCAACCCGGGTTACGAGCAGTACTTC. Its protein product is CASNPGYEQYF. The J gene is TRBJ2-7, the V gene TRBV2; D not certain. Germline CDR1 is SNHLY and CDR2 is FYNNEI. The CDR3 is 11 amino acids. Trimming pared 7 bases from V and 4 bases from J, leaving 8 bases between.